The 5 T cell receptor beta chains below all came from one sample that was sequenced in a study of shared clonotypes between healthy human individuals. Method: immunoSEQ multiplex PCR; TCRdb's copy keeps in-frame clones and lacks some. Here the sample spans about 680,000 clones, around 72% being singletons. The sequenced sample consisted of memory CD4+ T cells sorted from blood. Regarding subset: CD45RA-negative fraction. The receptors originated from a woman aged 30 to 39 in good health.

The gene calls are TRBV5-6 and TRBJ2-7, with D possibly matching TRBD2 (5 bases). The germline V and J ends were trimmed by 3 bases and 0 bases, with 13 bases remaining between them. From germline, CDR1 is SGHDT and CDR2 YYEEEE. The CDR3 loop spans 15 amino acids. CDR3 loop: CASSSTTRSSYEQYF. DNA for the CDR3: TGTGCCAGCAGCTCGACCACTAGGAGCTCCTACGAGCAGTACTTC. The entire variable domain, with the rest obtained from reference TRBV5-6 and TRBJ2-7, is as follows: DAGVTQSPTHLIKTRGQQVTLRCSPKSGHDTVSWYQQALGQGPQFIFQYYEEEERQRGNFPDRFSGHQFPNYSSELNVNALLLGDSALYLCASSSTTRSSYEQYFGPGTRLTVT.

In this sample, this clone turned up a few times. The genes are TRBV6-1 and TRBJ2-7, with 8 bases aligning to TRBD1. J was trimmed by 5 bases and V by 2 bases; bases with no gene match: 11. CDR3 length: 16 residues. Per the germline V gene, CDR1 is MNHNS and CDR2 is SASEGT. CDR3 nucleotide sequence: TGTGCCAGCAGTGAATCGGCAGGGGGCGCCGAGGACGAGCAGTACTTC. It yields the protein CASSESAGGAEDEQYF.

This clone has only a few counts. The chain carries TRBV10-3 and TRBJ2-5; D is tentatively TRBD1 or TRBD2 (5 bases each). The germline V and J ends were trimmed by 1 base and 3 bases, with 6 bases remaining between them. There are 13 residues in the CDR3. The germline gives CDR1 ENHRY, CDR2 SYGVKD. The CDR3 reads CAISEWGKETQYF. For the CDR3, the DNA is TGTGCCATCAGTGAGTGGGGGAAAGAGACCCAGTACTTC.

V and J are TRBV6-9 and TRBJ1-1; D is unclear. Germline V gene sequence: CDR1 MNHGY, CDR2 SVAAGI. The V end was cut by 2 bases, the J end by 0 bases, with 7 bases between. This CDR3 is 14 amino acids long. The DNA for the CDR3 is TGTGCCAGCAGTTATGGGCAGCTGAACACTGAAGCTTTCTTT. Its protein product is CASSYGQLNTEAFF.

Here the CDR3 DNA reads TGTGCCAGCACCAAAAGCGTCTTAACCGATCAGCCCCAGCATTTT. This sequence encodes CASTKSVLTDQPQHF. The chain combines TRBV7-3 with TRBJ1-5, with D uncertain. Trimming pared 7 bases from V and 5 bases from J, leaving 18 bases between. The CDR3 has 15 residues. The V gene's germline CDR1 is SGHTA and CDR2 FQGTGA.